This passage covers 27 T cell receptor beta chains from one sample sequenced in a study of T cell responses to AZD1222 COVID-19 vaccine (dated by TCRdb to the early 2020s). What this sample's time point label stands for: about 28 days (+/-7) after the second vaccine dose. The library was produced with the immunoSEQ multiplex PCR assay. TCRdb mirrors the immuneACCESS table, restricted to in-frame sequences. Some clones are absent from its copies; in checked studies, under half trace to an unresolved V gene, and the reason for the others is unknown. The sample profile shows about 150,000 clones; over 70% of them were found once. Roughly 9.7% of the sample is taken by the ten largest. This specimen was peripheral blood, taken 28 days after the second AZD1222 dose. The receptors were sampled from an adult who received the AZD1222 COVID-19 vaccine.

DNA for the CDR3: TGTGCCTCGACCCCCGGGGATACGCAGTATTTT. It codes for CASTPGDTQYF. V gene TRBV10-3 combines with J gene TRBJ2-3; D not certain. Per germline, CDR1 ENHRY and CDR2 SYGVKD. V shed 11 bases and J shed 6 bases, with 12 bases lying between them. CDR3 length: 11 amino acids.

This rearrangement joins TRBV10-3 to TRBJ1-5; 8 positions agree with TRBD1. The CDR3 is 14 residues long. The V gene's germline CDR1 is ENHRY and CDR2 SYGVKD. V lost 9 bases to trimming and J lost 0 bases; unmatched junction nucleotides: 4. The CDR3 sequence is CAIQQGDSNQPQHF. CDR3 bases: TGTGCCATACAACAGGGGGATAGCAATCAGCCCCAGCATTTT.

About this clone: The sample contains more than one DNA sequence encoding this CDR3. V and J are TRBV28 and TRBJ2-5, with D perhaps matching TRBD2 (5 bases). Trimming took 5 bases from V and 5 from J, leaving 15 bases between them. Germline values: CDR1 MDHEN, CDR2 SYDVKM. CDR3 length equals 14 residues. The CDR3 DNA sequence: TGTGCCAGCAGTCTACAAGGTTCGGGGGAGACCCAGTACTTC. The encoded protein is CASSLQGSGETQYF. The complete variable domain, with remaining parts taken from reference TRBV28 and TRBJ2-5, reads DVKVTQSSRYLVKRTGEKVFLECVQDMDHENMFWYRQDPGLGLRLIYFSYDVKMKEKGDIPEGYSVSREKKERFSLILESASTNQTSMYLCASSLQGSGETQYFGPGTRLLVL.

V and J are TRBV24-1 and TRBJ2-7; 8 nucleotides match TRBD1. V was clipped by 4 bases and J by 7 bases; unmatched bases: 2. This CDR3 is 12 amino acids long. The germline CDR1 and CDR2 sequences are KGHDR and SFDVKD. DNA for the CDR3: TGTGCCACCAGTGAGACAGGGGAGGAGCAGTACTTC. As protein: CATSETGEEQYF.

As DNA, the CDR3 is TGTGCCAGCAGCTTAAATGTAGCGAACACCGGGGAGCTGTTTTTT. It codes for CASSLNVANTGELFF. The chain links TRBV11-2 to TRBJ2-2; D unclear. Trimming cost V 2 bases and J 0 bases, with 7 bases left between them. Germline V gives CDR1 SGHAT, CDR2 FQNNGV. The CDR3 covers 15 residues. The whole variable domain, remainder taken from reference TRBV11-2 and TRBJ2-2, is EAGVAQSPRYKIIEKRQSVAFWCNPISGHATLYWYQQILGQGPKLLIQFQNNGVVDDSQLPKDRFSAERLKGVDSTLKIQPAKLEDSAVYLCASSLNVANTGELFFGEGSRLTVL.

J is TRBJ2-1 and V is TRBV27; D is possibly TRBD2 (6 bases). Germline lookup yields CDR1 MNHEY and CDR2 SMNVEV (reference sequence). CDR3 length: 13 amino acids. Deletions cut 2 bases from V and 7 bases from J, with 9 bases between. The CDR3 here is CASSLAGRNEQFF. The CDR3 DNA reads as TGTGCCAGCAGTTTAGCGGGACGTAATGAGCAGTTCTTC.

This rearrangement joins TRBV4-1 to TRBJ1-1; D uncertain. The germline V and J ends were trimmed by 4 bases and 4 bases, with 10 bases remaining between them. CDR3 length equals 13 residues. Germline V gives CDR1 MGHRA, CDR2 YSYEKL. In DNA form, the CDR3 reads TGCGCCAGCAGCCCTATTCGGAGCACTGAAGCTTTCTTT. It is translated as CASSPIRSTEAFF.

DNA of the CDR3: TGTGCCAGCAGCTTAGGTGAAGGGGGCAGTCGGGAGACCCAGTACTTC. As protein: CASSLGEGGSRETQYF. The chain recombines TRBV11-2 with TRBJ2-5; TRBD1 agrees at 7 bases. CDR3 length equals 16 residues. The ends lost 1 base at V and 5 bases at J; junction bases unmatched: 10. Per the germline V gene, CDR1 is SGHAT and CDR2 is FQNNGV.

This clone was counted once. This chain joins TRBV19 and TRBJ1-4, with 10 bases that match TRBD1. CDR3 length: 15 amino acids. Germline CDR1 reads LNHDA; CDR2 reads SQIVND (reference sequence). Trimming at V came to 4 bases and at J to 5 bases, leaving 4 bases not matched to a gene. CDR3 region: CASSTGQGNNEKLFF. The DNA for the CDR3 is TGTGCCAGTAGTACGGGACAGGGGAACAATGAAAAACTGTTTTTT.

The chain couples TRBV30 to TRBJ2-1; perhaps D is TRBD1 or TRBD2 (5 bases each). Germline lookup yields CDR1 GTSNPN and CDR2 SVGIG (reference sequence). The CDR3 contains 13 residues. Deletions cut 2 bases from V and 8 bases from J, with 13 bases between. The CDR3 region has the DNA TGTGCCTGGAGTCTCTATTCGGGGCATGAGCAGTTCTTC. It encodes CAWSLYSGHEQFF.

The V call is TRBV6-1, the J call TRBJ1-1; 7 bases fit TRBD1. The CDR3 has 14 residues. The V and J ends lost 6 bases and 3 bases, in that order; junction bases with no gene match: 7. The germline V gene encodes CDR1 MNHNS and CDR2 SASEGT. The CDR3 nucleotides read TGTGCCAGCAGCATGACAGGGTTCGACACTGAAGCTTTCTTT. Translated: CASSMTGFDTEAFF.

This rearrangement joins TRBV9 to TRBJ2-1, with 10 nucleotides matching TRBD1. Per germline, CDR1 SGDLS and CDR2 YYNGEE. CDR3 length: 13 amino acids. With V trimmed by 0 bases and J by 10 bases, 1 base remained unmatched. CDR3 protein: CASSVEGQGEQFF. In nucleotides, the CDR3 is TGTGCCAGCAGCGTAGAGGGACAGGGGGAGCAGTTCTTC.

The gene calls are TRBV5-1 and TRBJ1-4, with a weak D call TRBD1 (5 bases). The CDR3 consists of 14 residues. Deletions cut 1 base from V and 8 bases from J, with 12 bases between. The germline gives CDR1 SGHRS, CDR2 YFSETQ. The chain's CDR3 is CASSLQGFGEKLFF. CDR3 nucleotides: TGCGCCAGCAGCTTGCAGGGATTCGGGGAAAAACTGTTTTTT.

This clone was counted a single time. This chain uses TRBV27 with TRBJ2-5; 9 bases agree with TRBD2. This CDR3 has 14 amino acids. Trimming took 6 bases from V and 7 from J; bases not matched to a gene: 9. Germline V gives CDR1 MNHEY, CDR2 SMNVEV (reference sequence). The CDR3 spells CASSPSGVKGTQYF. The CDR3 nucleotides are TGTGCCAGCAGCCCTAGCGGGGTTAAAGGGACCCAGTACTTC.

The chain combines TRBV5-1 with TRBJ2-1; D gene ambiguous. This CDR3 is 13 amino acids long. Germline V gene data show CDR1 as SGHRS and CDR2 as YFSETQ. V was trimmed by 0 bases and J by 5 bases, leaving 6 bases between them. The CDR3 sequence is CASSLGKNNEQFF. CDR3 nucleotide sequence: TGCGCCAGCAGCTTGGGCAAAAACAATGAGCAGTTCTTC.

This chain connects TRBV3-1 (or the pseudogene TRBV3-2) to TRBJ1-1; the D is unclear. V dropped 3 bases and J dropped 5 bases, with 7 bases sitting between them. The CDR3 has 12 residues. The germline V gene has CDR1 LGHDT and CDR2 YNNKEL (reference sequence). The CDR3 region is CASSHRGTEAFF. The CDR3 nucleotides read TGTGCCAGCAGCCACCGAGGGACTGAAGCTTTCTTT.

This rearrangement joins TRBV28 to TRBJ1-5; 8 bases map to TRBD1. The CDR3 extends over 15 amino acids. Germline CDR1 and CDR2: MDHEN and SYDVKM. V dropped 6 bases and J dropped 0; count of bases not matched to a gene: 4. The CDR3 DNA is TGTGCCAGCAGAATTACAGGGGGTAGCAATCAGCCCCAGCATTTT. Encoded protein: CASRITGGSNQPQHF.

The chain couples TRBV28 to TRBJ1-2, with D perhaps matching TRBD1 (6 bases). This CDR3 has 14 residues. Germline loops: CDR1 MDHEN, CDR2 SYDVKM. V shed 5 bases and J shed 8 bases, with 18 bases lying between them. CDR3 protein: CASSTLGGAEGYTF. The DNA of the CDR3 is TGTGCCAGCAGTACCCTCGGGGGCGCGGAAGGCTACACCTTC.

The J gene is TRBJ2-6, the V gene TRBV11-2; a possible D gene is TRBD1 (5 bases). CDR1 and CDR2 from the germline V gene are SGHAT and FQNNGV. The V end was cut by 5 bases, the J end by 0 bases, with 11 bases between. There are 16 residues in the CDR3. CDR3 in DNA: TGTGCCAGCAGCCAGGGTTCCCGCTCTGGGGCCAACGTCCTGACTTTC. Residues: CASSQGSRSGANVLTF.

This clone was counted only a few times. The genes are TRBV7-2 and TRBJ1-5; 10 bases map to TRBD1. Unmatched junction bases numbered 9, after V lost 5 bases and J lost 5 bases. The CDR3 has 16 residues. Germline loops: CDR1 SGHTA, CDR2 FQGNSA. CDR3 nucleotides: TGTGCCAGCAGCATATTGGGACAGGGGTTCGATCAGCCCCAGCATTTT. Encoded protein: CASSILGQGFDQPQHF.

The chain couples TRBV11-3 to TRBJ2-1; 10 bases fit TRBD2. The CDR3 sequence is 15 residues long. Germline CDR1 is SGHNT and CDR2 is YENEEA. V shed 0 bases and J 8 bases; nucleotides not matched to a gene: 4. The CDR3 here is CASSLELAGVHEQFF. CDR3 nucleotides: TGTGCCAGCAGCTTAGAGCTAGCGGGAGTTCATGAGCAGTTCTTC.

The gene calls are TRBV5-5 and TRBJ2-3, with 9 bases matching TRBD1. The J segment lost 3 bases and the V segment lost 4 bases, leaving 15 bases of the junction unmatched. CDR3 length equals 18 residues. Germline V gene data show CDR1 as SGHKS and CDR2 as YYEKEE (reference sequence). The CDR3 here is CASSPRYRDRVVTDTQYF. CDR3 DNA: TGTGCCAGCAGCCCTCGATACCGGGACAGGGTAGTTACAGATACGCAGTATTTT.

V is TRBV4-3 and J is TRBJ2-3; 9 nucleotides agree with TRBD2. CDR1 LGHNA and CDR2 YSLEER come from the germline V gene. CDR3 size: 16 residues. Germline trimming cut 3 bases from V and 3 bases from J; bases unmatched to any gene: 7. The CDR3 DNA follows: TGCGCCAGCAGCCAGGCCGGGACTAGCCTGACAGATACGCAGTATTTT. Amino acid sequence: CASSQAGTSLTDTQYF.

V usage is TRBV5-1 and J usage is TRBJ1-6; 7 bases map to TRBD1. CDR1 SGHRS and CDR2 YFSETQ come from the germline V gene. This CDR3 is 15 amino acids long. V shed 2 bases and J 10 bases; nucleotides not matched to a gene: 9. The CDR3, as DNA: TGCGCCAGCAGCTTTTTAGGGGGCAGCGACTCACCCCTCCACTTT. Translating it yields CASSFLGGSDSPLHF. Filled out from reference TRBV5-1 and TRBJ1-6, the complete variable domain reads KAGVTQTPRYLIKTRGQQVTLSCSPISGHRSVSWYQQTPGQGLQFLFEYFSETQRNKGNFPGRFSGRQFSNSRSEMNVSTLELGDSALYLCASSFLGGSDSPLHFGNGTRLTVT.

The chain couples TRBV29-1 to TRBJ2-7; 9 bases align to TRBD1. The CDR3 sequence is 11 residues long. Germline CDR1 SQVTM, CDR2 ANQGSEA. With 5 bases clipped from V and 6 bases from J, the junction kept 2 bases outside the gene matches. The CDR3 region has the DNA TGCAGCGTTAAGACAGGGGGCGAGCAGTACTTC. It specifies CSVKTGGEQYF.

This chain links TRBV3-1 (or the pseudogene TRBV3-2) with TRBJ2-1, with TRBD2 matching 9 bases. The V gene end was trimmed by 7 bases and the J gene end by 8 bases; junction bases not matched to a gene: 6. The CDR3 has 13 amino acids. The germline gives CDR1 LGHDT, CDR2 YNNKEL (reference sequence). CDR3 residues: CASTIAGVDEQFF. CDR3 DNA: TGTGCCAGCACAATAGCGGGAGTGGATGAGCAGTTCTTC.

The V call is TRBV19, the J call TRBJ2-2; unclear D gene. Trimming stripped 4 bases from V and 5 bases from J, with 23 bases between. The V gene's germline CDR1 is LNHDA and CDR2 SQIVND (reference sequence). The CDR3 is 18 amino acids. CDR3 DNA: TGTGCCAGTAGTAAGCCCCAGACTGGTAGGGTTGGGACCGGGGAGCTGTTTTTT. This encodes CASSKPQTGRVGTGELFF.